The 15 T cell receptor beta chains below were found in one sample sequenced in a study of OX40 agonist ivuxolimab in advanced cancers. Assay used: immunoSEQ multiplex PCR; TCRdb lists only in-frame clones, some missing. Among 110,000 or so clones listed, 85% to 95% were seen once. This specimen consisted of CD4+ or CD8+ T cells sorted from blood, obtained in a trial of the OX40 agonist ivuxolimab. All receptors derive from an adult with an advanced solid tumor such as melanoma, head and neck, liver or kidney cancer.

The chain links TRBV15 to TRBJ1-5; unclear D gene. This CDR3 contains 15 residues. The germline V and J ends were trimmed by 0 bases and 6 bases, with 12 bases remaining between them. Germline V gene data show CDR1 as LNHNV and CDR2 as YYDKDF (reference sequence). The DNA of the CDR3 is TGTGCCACCAGCAGAGATCTGGAGGGCAGTCAGCCCCAGCATTTT. It encodes CATSRDLEGSQPQHF.

V usage is TRBV5-6 and J usage is TRBJ2-7; D is tentatively TRBD1 or TRBD2 (6 bases each). V was shortened by 7 bases and J by 2 bases, with 13 bases between the two germline ends. Per the germline V gene, CDR1 is SGHDT and CDR2 is YYEEEE. There are 13 residues in the CDR3. Written as DNA, the CDR3 is TGTGCCAGCGCACGGGGGCTTACCTACGAGCAGTACTTC. Residues: CASARGLTYEQYF.

The chain joins TRBV5-1 to TRBJ2-3; D possibly corresponds to TRBD1 (5 bases). The CDR3 runs to 14 residues. V was shortened by 5 bases and J by 2 bases, with 12 bases between the two germline ends. The germline V gene has CDR1 SGHRS and CDR2 YFSETQ. The CDR3 coding sequence is TGCGCCAGCAGTGTCAGGGCCTCCACAGATACGCAGTATTTT. It codes for CASSVRASTDTQYF.

The rearrangement links TRBV28 to TRBJ1-6; possibly TRBD1 for D (6 bases). CDR1 MDHEN and CDR2 SYDVKM come from the germline V gene. This CDR3 has 15 residues. Trimming cost V 6 bases and J 8 bases, with 17 bases left between them. CDR3: CASRTQGTEDSPLHF. CDR3 DNA: TGTGCCAGCAGGACACAGGGAACTGAAGATTCACCCCTCCACTTT.

The rearrangement links TRBV30 to TRBJ2-1, with D unclear. Trimming removed 1 base from V and 2 bases from J, with 9 bases in between. The CDR3 totals 14 residues. CDR1 is GTSNPN and CDR2 is SVGIG in the germline V gene (reference sequence). The CDR3 sequence is CAWSAGTAYNEQFF. The DNA of the CDR3 is TGTGCCTGGAGTGCCGGAACAGCCTACAATGAGCAGTTCTTC.

The CDR3, as DNA: TGTGCCAGCAGCCAGGGACAGGTAGACGGGGAGCTGTTTTTT. Amino acid sequence: CASSQGQVDGELFF. This sequence joins TRBV5-4 and TRBJ2-2; TRBD1 agrees at 8 bases. J lost 7 bases, V lost 4 bases, and 6 bases had no gene match. CDR1 is SGHNT and CDR2 is YYREEE in the germline V gene (reference sequence). The CDR3 has 14 residues.

The CDR3 is CASSPLTGSTEAFF. The CDR3 region has the DNA TGTGCCAGCTCACCCTTAACAGGGAGCACTGAAGCTTTCTTT. V is TRBV18 and J is TRBJ1-1, with D perhaps TRBD1 (6 bases). Trimming took off 3 bases at V and 4 bases at J, with 12 bases between the two ends. Germline CDR1 is KGHSH and CDR2 is LQKENI. CDR3 length: 14 residues.

This clone was detected once. CDR3 sequence: CASAEGERRPQYF. In DNA form, the CDR3 reads TGTGCCAGTGCGGAAGGGGAAAGGAGACCCCAGTACTTC. The chain carries TRBV19 and TRBJ2-5; D is perhaps TRBD1 (5 bases). V lost 8 bases to trimming and J lost 9 bases, with 19 bases between them. The CDR3 sequence is 13 residues long. Germline CDR1 and CDR2: LNHDA and SQIVND (reference sequence).

This clone was seen a few times. The rearrangement joins TRBV28 to TRBJ1-4, with D possibly being TRBD1 (5 bases). V lost 3 bases and J 7 bases, leaving 12 bases between the germline ends. The CDR3 is made up of 14 amino acids. Per the germline V gene, CDR1 is MDHEN and CDR2 is SYDVKM. DNA of the CDR3: TGTGCCAGCAGTTTGGGGGGAGAGAGTGAAAAACTGTTTTTT. Translation: CASSLGGESEKLFF.

The chain combines TRBV19 with TRBJ2-2; D perhaps matches TRBD1 (6 bases). The germline V and J ends were trimmed by 8 bases and 0 bases, with 10 bases remaining between them. The CDR3 loop spans 14 amino acids. The germline gives CDR1 LNHDA, CDR2 SQIVND (reference sequence). The CDR3 sequence is CASCQGTNTGELFF. The CDR3 DNA follows: TGTGCCAGTTGTCAGGGGACGAACACCGGGGAGCTGTTTTTT.

V is TRBV27 and J is TRBJ2-1; perhaps TRBD2 as D (5 bases). Germline V gives CDR1 MNHEY, CDR2 SMNVEV (reference sequence). The CDR3 has 12 amino acids. The ends were cut back, 4 bases at V and 8 bases at J, with 9 bases in the middle. For the CDR3, the DNA is TGTGCCAGCAGTTCTAGCCCCCATGAGCAGTTCTTC. Its protein product is CASSSSPHEQFF.

The chain carries TRBV2 and TRBJ2-3; 14 nucleotides align to TRBD2. The V segment lost 4 bases and the J segment 1 base; nucleotides outside the gene matches: 4. CDR1 SNHLY and CDR2 FYNNEI come from the germline V gene. This CDR3 is 17 amino acids long. The CDR3 protein is CASSGPGLAGGTDTQYF. The CDR3 DNA sequence: TGTGCCAGCAGTGGCCCGGGACTAGCGGGGGGCACAGATACGCAGTATTTT.

The chain uses TRBV6-5 and TRBJ2-7; TRBD1 might be the D (6 bases). Trimming stripped 4 bases from V and 2 bases from J, with 9 bases between. CDR3 size: 13 residues. Germline V gives CDR1 MNHEY, CDR2 SVGAGI. The CDR3 loop reads CASSLDSTYEQYF. The CDR3 bases are TGTGCCAGCAGTTTGGACAGTACCTACGAGCAGTACTTC.

This chain links TRBV7-3 with TRBJ1-2, with D perhaps matching TRBD1 (5 bases). V was shortened by 5 bases and J by 8 bases, with 24 bases between the two germline ends. This CDR3 region has 16 residues. Germline loops: CDR1 SGHTA, CDR2 FQGTGA. The CDR3 here is CASSTLQAEDVGGYTF. As DNA, the CDR3 is TGTGCCAGCAGCACGTTACAGGCGGAAGACGTGGGAGGCTACACCTTC.

The V call is TRBV6-1, the J call TRBJ2-1; 9 bases match TRBD2. CDR1 and CDR2 from the germline V gene are MNHNS and SASEGT. The CDR3 is 14 amino acids. V lost 5 bases to trimming and J lost 6 bases; unmatched junction nucleotides: 5. CDR3 region: CASSTAGGLNEQFF. As DNA, the CDR3 is TGTGCCAGCAGTACTGCGGGAGGGCTCAATGAGCAGTTCTTC.